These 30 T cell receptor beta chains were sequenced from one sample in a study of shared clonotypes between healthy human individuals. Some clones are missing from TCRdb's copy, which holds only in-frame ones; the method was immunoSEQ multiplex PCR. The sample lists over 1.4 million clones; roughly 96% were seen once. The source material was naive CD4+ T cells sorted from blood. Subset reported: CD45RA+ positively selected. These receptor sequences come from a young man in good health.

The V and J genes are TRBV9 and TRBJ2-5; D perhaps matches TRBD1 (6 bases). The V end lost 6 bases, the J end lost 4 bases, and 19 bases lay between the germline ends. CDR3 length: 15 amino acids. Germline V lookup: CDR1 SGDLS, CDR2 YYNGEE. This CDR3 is CASNIQGNLVETQYF. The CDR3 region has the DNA TGTGCCAGCAACATACAGGGTAATTTGGTAGAGACCCAGTACTTC. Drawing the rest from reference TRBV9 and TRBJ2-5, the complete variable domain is DSGVTQTPKHLITATGQRVTLRCSPRSGDLSVYWYQQSLDQGLQFLIQYYNGEERAKGNILERFSAQQFPDLHSELNLSSLELGDSALYFCASNIQGNLVETQYFGPGTRLLVL.

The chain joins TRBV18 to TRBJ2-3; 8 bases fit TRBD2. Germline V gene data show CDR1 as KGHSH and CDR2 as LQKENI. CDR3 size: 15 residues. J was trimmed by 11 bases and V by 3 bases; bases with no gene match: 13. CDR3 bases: TGTGCCAGCTCACCCGAGGCTAGCGGGCACAGAGGGCAGTATTTT. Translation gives CASSPEASGHRGQYF.

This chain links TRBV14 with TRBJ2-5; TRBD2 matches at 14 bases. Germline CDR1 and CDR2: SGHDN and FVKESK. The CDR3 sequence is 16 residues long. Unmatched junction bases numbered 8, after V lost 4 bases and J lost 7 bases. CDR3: CASSPPGLAGGGTQYF. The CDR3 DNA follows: TGTGCCAGCAGCCCCCCAGGACTAGCGGGAGGAGGGACCCAGTACTTC. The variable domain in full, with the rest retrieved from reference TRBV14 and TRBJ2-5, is EAGVTQFPSHSVIEKGQTVTLRCDPISGHDNLYWYRRVMGKEIKFLLHFVKESKQDESGMPNNRFLAERTGGTYSTLKVQPAELEDSGVYFCASSPPGLAGGGTQYFGPGTRLLVL.

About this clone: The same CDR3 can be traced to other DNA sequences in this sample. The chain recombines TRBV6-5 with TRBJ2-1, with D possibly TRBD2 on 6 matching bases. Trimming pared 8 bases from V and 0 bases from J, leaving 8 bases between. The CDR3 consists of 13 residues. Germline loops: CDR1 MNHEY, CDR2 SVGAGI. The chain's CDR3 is CASRRDSYNEQFF. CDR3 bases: TGTGCCAGCCGGCGGGACTCCTACAATGAGCAGTTCTTC.

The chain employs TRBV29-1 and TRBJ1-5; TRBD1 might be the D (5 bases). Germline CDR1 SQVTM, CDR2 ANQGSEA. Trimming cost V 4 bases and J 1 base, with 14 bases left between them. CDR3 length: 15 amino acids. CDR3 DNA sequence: TGCAGCGTTGGTTTTTCCAGGGCAAGCAATCAGCCCCAGCATTTT. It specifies CSVGFSRASNQPQHF. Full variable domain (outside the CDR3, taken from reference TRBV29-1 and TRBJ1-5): SAVISQKPSRDICQRGTSLTIQCQVDSQVTMMFWYRQQPGQSLTLIATANQGSEATYESGFVIDKFPISRPNLTFSTLTVSNMSPEDSSIYLCSVGFSRASNQPQHFGDGTRLSIL.

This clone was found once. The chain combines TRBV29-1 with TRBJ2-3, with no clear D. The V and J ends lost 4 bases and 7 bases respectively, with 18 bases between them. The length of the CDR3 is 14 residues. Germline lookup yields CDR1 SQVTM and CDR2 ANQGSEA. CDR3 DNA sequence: TGCAGCGTTGTAAGAGCTACATCTTCCTATACGCAGTATTTT. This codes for CSVVRATSSYTQYF.

Here the CDR3 DNA reads TGCAGTGCCGGCAGTGGAGAGACCCAGTACTTC. This sequence encodes CSAGSGETQYF. The chain uses TRBV20-1 and TRBJ2-5, with no clear D. Germline CDR1 reads DFQATT; CDR2 reads SNEGSKA (reference sequence). CDR3 size: 11 residues. Trimming took off 6 bases at V and 4 bases at J, with 9 bases between the two ends.

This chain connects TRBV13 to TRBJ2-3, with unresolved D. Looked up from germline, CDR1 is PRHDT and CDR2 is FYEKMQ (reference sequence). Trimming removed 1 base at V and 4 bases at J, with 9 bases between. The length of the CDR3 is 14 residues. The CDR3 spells CASSLVQGPDTQYF. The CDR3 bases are TGTGCCAGCAGCTTAGTACAAGGCCCAGATACGCAGTATTTT.

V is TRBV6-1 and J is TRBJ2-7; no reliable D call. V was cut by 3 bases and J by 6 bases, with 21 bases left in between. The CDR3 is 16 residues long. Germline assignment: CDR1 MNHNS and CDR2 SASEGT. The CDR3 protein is CASSDGWGNNIIEQYF. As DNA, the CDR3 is TGTGCCAGCAGTGATGGATGGGGTAACAACATCATCGAGCAGTACTTC.

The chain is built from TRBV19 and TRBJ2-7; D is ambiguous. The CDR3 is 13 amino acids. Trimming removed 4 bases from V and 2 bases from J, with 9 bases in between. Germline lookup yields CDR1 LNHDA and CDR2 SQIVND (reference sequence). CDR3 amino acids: CASSTPPAYEQYF. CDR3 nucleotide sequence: TGTGCCAGTAGTACTCCCCCAGCCTACGAGCAGTACTTC.

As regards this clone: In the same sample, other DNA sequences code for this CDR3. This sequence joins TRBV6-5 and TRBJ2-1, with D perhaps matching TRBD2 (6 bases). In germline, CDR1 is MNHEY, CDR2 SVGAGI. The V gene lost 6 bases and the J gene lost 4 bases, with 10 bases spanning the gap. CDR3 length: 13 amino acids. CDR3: CASRGGAYNEQFF. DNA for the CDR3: TGTGCCAGCAGGGGAGGAGCATACAATGAGCAGTTCTTC.

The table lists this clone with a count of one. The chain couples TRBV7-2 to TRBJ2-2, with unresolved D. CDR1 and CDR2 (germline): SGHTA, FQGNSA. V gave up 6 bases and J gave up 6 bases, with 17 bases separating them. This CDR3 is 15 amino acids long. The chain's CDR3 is CASSLRVLIAGELFF. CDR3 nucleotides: TGTGCCAGCAGTCTAAGGGTGCTGATTGCCGGGGAGCTGTTTTTT.

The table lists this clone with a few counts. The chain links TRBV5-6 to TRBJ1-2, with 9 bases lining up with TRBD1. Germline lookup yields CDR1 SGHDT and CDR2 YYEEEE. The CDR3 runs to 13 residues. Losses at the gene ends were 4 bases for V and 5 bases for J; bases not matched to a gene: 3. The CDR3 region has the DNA TGTGCCAGCAGCAGGGACAGGGTTTATGGCTACACCTTC. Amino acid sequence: CASSRDRVYGYTF.

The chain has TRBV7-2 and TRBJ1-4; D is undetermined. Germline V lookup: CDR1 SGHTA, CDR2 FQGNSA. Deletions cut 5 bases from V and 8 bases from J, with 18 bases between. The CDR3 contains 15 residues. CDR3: CASSPKSRGGEKLFF. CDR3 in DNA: TGTGCCAGCAGCCCAAAGTCCCGGGGAGGAGAAAAACTGTTTTTT. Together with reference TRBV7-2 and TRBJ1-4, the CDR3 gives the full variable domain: GAGVSQSPSNKVTEKGKDVELRCDPISGHTALYWYRQSLGQGLEFLIYFQGNSAPDKSGLPSDRFSAERTGGSVSTLTIQRTQQEDSAVYLCASSPKSRGGEKLFFGSGTQLSVL.

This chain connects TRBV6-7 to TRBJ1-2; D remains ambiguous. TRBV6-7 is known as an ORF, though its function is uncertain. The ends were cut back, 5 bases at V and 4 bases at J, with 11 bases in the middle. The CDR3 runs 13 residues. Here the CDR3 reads CASSRHSFYGYTF. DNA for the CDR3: TGTGCCAGCAGTCGGCACAGTTTCTATGGCTACACCTTC.

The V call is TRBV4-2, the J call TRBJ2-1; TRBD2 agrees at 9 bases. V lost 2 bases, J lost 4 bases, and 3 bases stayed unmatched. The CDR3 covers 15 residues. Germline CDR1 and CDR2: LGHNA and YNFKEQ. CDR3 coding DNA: TGTGCCAGCAGCCAACAGCTAGCGGGGTACAATGAGCAGTTCTTC. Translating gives CASSQQLAGYNEQFF.

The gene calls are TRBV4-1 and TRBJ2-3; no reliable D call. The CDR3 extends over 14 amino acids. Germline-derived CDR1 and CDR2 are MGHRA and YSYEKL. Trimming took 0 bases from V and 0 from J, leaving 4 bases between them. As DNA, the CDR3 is TGCGCCAGCAGCCAAGATCAGAGCACAGATACGCAGTATTTT. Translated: CASSQDQSTDTQYF.

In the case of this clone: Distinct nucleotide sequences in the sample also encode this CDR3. The CDR3 DNA sequence: TGTGCCAGCTCTCCGGGGGGGGATACGCAGTATTTT. It codes for CASSPGGDTQYF. The chain links TRBV18 to TRBJ2-3; 8 bases align to TRBD2. CDR1 is KGHSH and CDR2 is LQKENI in the germline V gene. V was clipped by 6 bases and J by 6 bases; unmatched bases: 2. The CDR3 length is 12 residues. The full variable domain, with the rest looked up from reference TRBV18 and TRBJ2-3, is NAGVMQNPRHLVRRRGQEARLRCSPMKGHSHVYWYRQLPEEGLKFMVYLQKENIIDESGMPKERFSAEFPKEGPSILRIQQVVRGDSAAYFCASSPGGDTQYFGPGTRLTVL.

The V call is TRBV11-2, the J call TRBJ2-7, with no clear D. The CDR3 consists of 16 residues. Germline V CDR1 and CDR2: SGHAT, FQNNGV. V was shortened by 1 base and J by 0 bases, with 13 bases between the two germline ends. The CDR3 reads CASSLVFTQSSYEQYF. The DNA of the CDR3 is TGTGCCAGCAGCTTAGTGTTCACCCAAAGCTCCTACGAGCAGTACTTC. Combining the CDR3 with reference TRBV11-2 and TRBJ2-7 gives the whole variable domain EAGVAQSPRYKIIEKRQSVAFWCNPISGHATLYWYQQILGQGPKLLIQFQNNGVVDDSQLPKDRFSAERLKGVDSTLKIQPAKLEDSAVYLCASSLVFTQSSYEQYFGPGTRLTVT.

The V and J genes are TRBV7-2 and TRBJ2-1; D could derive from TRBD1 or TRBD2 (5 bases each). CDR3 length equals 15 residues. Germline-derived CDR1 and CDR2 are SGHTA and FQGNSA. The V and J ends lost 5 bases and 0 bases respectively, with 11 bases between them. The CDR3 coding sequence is TGTGCCAGCAGCCCAGAGGGGAGCTCCTACAATGAGCAGTTCTTC. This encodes CASSPEGSSYNEQFF.

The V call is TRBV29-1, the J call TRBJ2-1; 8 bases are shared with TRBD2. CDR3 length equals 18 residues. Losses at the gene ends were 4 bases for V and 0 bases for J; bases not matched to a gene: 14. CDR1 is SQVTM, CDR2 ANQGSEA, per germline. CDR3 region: CSVVLTSGDLSSYNEQFF. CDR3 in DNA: TGCAGCGTTGTTCTTACTAGCGGCGACCTGAGCTCCTACAATGAGCAGTTCTTC.

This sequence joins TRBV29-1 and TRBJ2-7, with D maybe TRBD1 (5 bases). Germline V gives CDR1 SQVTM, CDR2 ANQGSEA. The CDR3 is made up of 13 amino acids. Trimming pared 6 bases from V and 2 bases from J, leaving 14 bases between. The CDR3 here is CSVVYAQAYEQYF. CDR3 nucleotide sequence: TGCAGCGTGGTCTACGCACAGGCCTACGAGCAGTACTTC.

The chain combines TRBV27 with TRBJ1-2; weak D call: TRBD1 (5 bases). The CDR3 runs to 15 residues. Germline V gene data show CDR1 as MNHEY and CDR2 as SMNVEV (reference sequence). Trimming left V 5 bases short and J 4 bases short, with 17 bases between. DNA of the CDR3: TGTGCCAGCAGTCCACGGGACTTTCGGAGCTATGGCTACACCTTC. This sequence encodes CASSPRDFRSYGYTF.

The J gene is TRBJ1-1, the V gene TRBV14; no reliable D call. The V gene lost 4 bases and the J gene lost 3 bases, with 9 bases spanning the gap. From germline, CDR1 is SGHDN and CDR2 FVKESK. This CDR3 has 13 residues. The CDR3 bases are TGTGCCAGCAGCCGGCTCCGGGACACTGAAGCTTTCTTT. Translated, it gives CASSRLRDTEAFF.

DNA for the CDR3: TGTGCCAGCGCAGCAGGGATCCCTCAGCCCCAGCATTTT. This codes for CASAAGIPQPQHF. The rearrangement links TRBV2 to TRBJ1-5; D is possibly TRBD1 (5 bases). Looked up from germline, CDR1 is SNHLY and CDR2 is FYNNEI. The V gene lost 8 bases and the J gene lost 6 bases, with 14 bases spanning the gap. The CDR3 runs to 13 residues.

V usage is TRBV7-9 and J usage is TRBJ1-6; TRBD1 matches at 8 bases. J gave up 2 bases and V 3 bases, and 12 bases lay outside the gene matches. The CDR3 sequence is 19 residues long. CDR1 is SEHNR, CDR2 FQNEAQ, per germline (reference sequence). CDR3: CASSFTPLARGPYNSPLHF. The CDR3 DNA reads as TGTGCCAGCAGCTTCACACCCCTGGCCAGGGGGCCCTATAATTCACCCCTCCACTTT.

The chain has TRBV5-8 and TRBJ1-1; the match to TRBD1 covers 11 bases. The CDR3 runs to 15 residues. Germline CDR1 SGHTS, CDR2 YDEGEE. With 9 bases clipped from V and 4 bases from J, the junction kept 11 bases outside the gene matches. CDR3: CATVTRTGGRTEAFF. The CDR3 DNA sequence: TGTGCCACTGTAACCCGGACAGGGGGCCGCACTGAAGCTTTCTTT.

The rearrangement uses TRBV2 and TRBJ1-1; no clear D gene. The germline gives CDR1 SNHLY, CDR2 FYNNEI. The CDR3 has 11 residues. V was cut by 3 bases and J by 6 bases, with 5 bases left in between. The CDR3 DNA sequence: TGTGCCAGCAGTGATGGTGCTGAAGCTTTCTTT. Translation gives CASSDGAEAFF.

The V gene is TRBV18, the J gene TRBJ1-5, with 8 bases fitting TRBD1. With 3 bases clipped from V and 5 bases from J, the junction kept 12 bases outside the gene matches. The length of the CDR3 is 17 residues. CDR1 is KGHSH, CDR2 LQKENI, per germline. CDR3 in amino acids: CASSPRLLQGVYQPQHF. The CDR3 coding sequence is TGTGCCAGCTCACCGAGATTATTACAGGGGGTTTATCAGCCCCAGCATTTT.

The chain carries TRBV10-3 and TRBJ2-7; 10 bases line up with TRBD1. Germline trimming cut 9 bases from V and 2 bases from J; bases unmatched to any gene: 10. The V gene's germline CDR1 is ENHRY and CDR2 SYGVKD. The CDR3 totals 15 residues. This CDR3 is CAITRGQGFTYEQYF. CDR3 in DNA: TGTGCCATTACTCGGGGACAGGGGTTCACCTACGAGCAGTACTTC.